The rows below give T cell receptor beta chains drawn from one sample of a study of OX40 agonist ivuxolimab in advanced cancers. The method was immunoSEQ multiplex PCR; TCRdb's version includes in-frame clones alone and lacks a portion of them. The sample comprises about 62,000 clones, 80% to 95% of which are singletons, and 9.5% to 15% rests with the top ten. Sequencing used CD4+ or CD8+ T cells sorted from blood, obtained in a trial of the OX40 agonist ivuxolimab. These receptors all come from an adult with an advanced solid tumor such as melanoma, head and neck, liver or kidney cancer. Each CDR3 is given with its conserved first and last residue. The order of the fields is CDR3 protein, CDR3 DNA, D gene, J gene, clone size, CDR3 length, V gene. A D gene is named only where the DNA matches it firmly. Clone size is stated in some rows and not others, as once, few, many or a class when expanded.

CASSLFPGQRSSYEQYF,TGTGCCAGCAGCTTATTCCCGGGACAGCGAAGCTCCTACGAGCAGTACTTC,TRBD1,TRBJ2-7,NA,17,TRBV7-9
CASSFGTHNNEQFF,TGTGCCAGCAGTTTTGGGACTCATAACAATGAGCAGTTCTTC,NA,TRBJ2-1,NA,14,TRBV27
CASGWVGAYTEAFF,TGTGCCAGCGGTTGGGTAGGGGCCTACACTGAAGCTTTCTTT,NA,TRBJ1-1,NA,14,TRBV6-5
CASSVVGLDGVGETQYF,TGTGCCAGCAGCGTAGTTGGCCTGGACGGGGTGGGGGAGACCCAGTACTTC,NA,TRBJ2-5,NA,17,TRBV9
CASSQKGQFNEKLFF,TGTGCCAGCAGTCAAAAGGGACAGTTTAATGAAAAACTGTTTTTT,TRBD1,TRBJ1-4,NA,15,TRBV11-2
CASSNPRLGESNEQFF,TGTGCCAGCAGCAACCCTCGGCTAGGCGAAAGCAATGAGCAGTTCTTC,NA,TRBJ2-1,NA,16,TRBV7-3
CASSLTSDNRDEQFF,TGTGCCAGCAGTCTGACTAGCGACAACCGAGATGAGCAGTTCTTC,TRBD2,TRBJ2-1,NA,15,TRBV6-1
CASSPDRGAHYEQYF,TGCGCCAGCAGCCCAGACAGGGGGGCCCACTACGAGCAGTACTTC,TRBD1,TRBJ2-7,NA,15,TRBV4-3
CASSLATGNQPQHF,TGTGCCAGCAGCTTGGCGACAGGAAATCAGCCCCAGCATTTT,NA,TRBJ1-5,NA,14,TRBV5-6
CASSPSGTGDNEQFF,TGTGCCAGCAGCCCCTCCGGGACAGGAGACAATGAGCAGTTCTTC,TRBD1,TRBJ2-1,NA,15,TRBV5-6
CASSQDPGVGEAFF,TGCGCCAGCAGCCAAGATCCGGGGGTAGGTGAAGCTTTCTTT,NA,TRBJ1-1,NA,14,TRBV4-1
CASSSGLGQNSPLHF,TGTGCCAGCAGCTCTGGGCTCGGCCAAAATTCACCCCTCCACTTT,NA,TRBJ1-6,NA,15,TRBV7-9
CSVQTGGVSEQYF,TGCAGCGTACAGACAGGGGGCGTTTCCGAGCAGTACTTC,TRBD1,TRBJ2-7,NA,13,TRBV29-1
CASASRSHSSYEQYF,TGTGCCAGCGCCTCGCGCAGCCACAGCTCCTACGAGCAGTACTTC,NA,TRBJ2-7,NA,15,TRBV7-2
CASSITHQSSYNEQFF,TGTGCCAGTAGTATTACCCACCAGAGCTCCTACAATGAGCAGTTCTTC,NA,TRBJ2-1,NA,16,TRBV19
CARFLGRSGANVLTF,TGCGCCAGATTCTTGGGTAGATCTGGGGCCAACGTCCTGACTTTC,NA,TRBJ2-6,NA,15,TRBV5-1
CASRDSSGNTIYF,TGTGCCAGCAGGGACAGCTCTGGAAACACCATATATTTT,NA,TRBJ1-3,NA,13,TRBV6-5
CASSTRSRDRVAKETQYF,TGTGCCAGCAGCACGCGGTCCCGGGACAGGGTGGCTAAAGAGACCCAGTACTTC,TRBD1,TRBJ2-5,NA,18,TRBV7-6
CASSLDRVSSYEQYF,TGTGCCAGCAGCTTAGACAGGGTGAGCTCCTACGAGCAGTACTTC,TRBD1,TRBJ2-7,NA,15,TRBV5-5
CARNEGQGSSENTGELFF,TGTGCCAGAAATGAGGGACAGGGAAGTAGTGAGAACACCGGGGAGCTGTTTTTT,TRBD1,TRBJ2-2,NA,18,TRBV14
CASSLNWLGVGADTEAFF,TGTGCCAGCAGCTTAAACTGGTTGGGGGTCGGTGCGGACACTGAAGCTTTCTTT,NA,TRBJ1-1,NA,18,TRBV7-8
CASRSGLAGGNEQFF,TGCGCCAGCAGATCGGGACTAGCGGGGGGGAATGAGCAGTTCTTC,TRBD2,TRBJ2-1,NA,15,TRBV4-1
CASRSGRAADTQYF,TGTGCCAGTCGTAGCGGGAGAGCGGCAGATACGCAGTATTTT,TRBD2,TRBJ2-3,NA,14,TRBV25-1
CASRGQGRNYGYTF,TGTGCCAGCAGGGGACAGGGGCGTAACTATGGCTACACCTTC,TRBD1,TRBJ1-2,NA,14,TRBV2
CASSVYEQYF,TGTGCCAGCAGTGTGTACGAGCAGTACTTC,NA,TRBJ2-7,few,10,TRBV6-1
CASSFSGLAGALGAEQYF,TGTGCCAGCAGTTTTTCCGGACTAGCGGGAGCCCTGGGGGCCGAGCAGTACTTC,TRBD2,TRBJ2-7,once,18,TRBV27
CASSSTGGAAEQYF,TGTGCCAGCAGCTCCACAGGGGGGGCTGCCGAGCAGTACTTC,NA,TRBJ2-7,NA,14,TRBV7-2
CASSIVSGELFF,TGTGCCAGTAGTATAGTCTCCGGGGAGCTGTTTTTT,NA,TRBJ2-2,NA,12,TRBV19
CSVDGGQGTISWDEQYF,TGCAGCGTTGACGGAGGACAGGGGACGATCAGTTGGGACGAGCAGTACTTC,TRBD1,TRBJ2-7,NA,17,TRBV29-1
CASSLESGGGYGYTF,TGTGCCAGCAGTCTCGAAAGTGGGGGGGGCTATGGCTACACCTTC,NA,TRBJ1-2,NA,15,TRBV2
CASSLSAREKVYNEQFF,TGTGCCAGCAGCTTATCGGCGCGGGAGAAGGTCTACAATGAGCAGTTCTTC,TRBD2,TRBJ2-1,NA,17,TRBV7-8
CASSLDRGEDPYEQYF,TGTGCCAGCAGCTTAGATCGAGGGGAGGACCCCTACGAGCAGTACTTC,NA,TRBJ2-7,NA,16,TRBV11-3
CASSPLAESTDTQYF,TGTGCCAGCAGTCCTCTAGCAGAGAGCACAGATACGCAGTATTTT,NA,TRBJ2-3,once,15,TRBV6-5
CASSFSYEQYF,TGTGCCAGCAGCTTTAGCTACGAGCAGTACTTC,NA,TRBJ2-7,NA,11,TRBV7-9
CASSFGTSGRSYEQYF,TGTGCCAGCAGCTTCGGGACTAGCGGGAGATCCTACGAGCAGTACTTC,TRBD2,TRBJ2-7,NA,16,TRBV7-8
CSTILLTVSGANVLTF,TGCAGCACTATCCTTCTGACAGTCTCTGGGGCCAACGTCCTGACTTTC,NA,TRBJ2-6,NA,16,TRBV29-1
CASRGDSRYEQYF,TGCGCCAGCCGGGGGGACAGTCGGTACGAGCAGTACTTC,NA,TRBJ2-7,NA,13,TRBV5-1
CASSLVRGYTGELFF,TGTGCCAGCAGCTTAGTGCGGGGTTACACCGGGGAGCTGTTTTTT,NA,TRBJ2-2,NA,15,TRBV11-3
CASSLFSYNEQFF,TGTGCCAGCAGTCTGTTCTCCTACAATGAGCAGTTCTTC,NA,TRBJ2-1,NA,13,TRBV6-1
CASSLDTARGGIAEAFF,TGTGCCAGCAGCTTGGATACGGCCAGGGGGGGGATCGCTGAAGCTTTCTTT,TRBD1,TRBJ1-1,once,17,TRBV5-8
CASSLEGPGLAVLNEQFF,TGTGCCAGCAGCTTAGAGGGGCCGGGACTAGCGGTTCTCAATGAGCAGTTCTTC,TRBD2,TRBJ2-1,NA,18,TRBV11-3
CASNSGRALSGYEQYF,TGTGCCAGCAATAGCGGGAGGGCCTTATCGGGATACGAGCAGTACTTC,TRBD2,TRBJ2-7,once,16,TRBV2
CASSFPENYEQYF,TGTGCCAGCAGCTTTCCGGAGAACTACGAGCAGTACTTC,NA,TRBJ2-7,NA,13,TRBV5-6
CASSLQQGLSGYEQYF,TGTGCCAGCAGTTTACAGCAAGGCTTATCGGGCTACGAGCAGTACTTC,NA,TRBJ2-7,NA,16,TRBV6-6
CASSLGLAGDEQYF,TGTGCCAGCAGCTTAGGACTAGCGGGAGACGAGCAGTACTTC,TRBD2,TRBJ2-7,NA,14,TRBV11-3
CASSQDSSSYEQYF,TGCGCCAGCAGCCAAGATTCCAGTTCCTACGAGCAGTACTTC,NA,TRBJ2-7,NA,14,TRBV4-3
CASSQDRAGEQFF,TGTGCCAGCAGCCAGGACAGGGCCGGTGAGCAGTTCTTC,TRBD1,TRBJ2-1,NA,13,TRBV5-4
CASSLGLAPLYEQYF,TGTGCCAGCAGCTTGGGTCTAGCCCCACTTTACGAGCAGTACTTC,NA,TRBJ2-7,NA,15,TRBV5-6
CASSVGGSGSKNIQYF,TGTGCCAGCAGCGTAGGTGGGAGCGGTTCCAAAAACATTCAGTACTTC,NA,TRBJ2-4,once,16,TRBV9
CASSARGPDPTGTDTQYF,TGTGCCAGCAGTGCGAGGGGTCCTGACCCTACCGGCACAGATACGCAGTATTTT,NA,TRBJ2-3,NA,18,TRBV28
CASSLGTANTGELFF,TGTGCCAGCAGCCTCGGGACTGCGAACACCGGGGAGCTGTTTTTT,NA,TRBJ2-2,NA,15,TRBV5-5
CASSLAGGGDTQYF,TGTGCCAGCAGCTTAGCGGGAGGTGGAGATACGCAGTATTTT,NA,TRBJ2-3,NA,14,TRBV7-6
CASSVYEQYF,TGTGCCAGCAGTGTGTACGAGCAGTACTTC,NA,TRBJ2-7,NA,10,TRBV6-5
CSVLIAGVYEQYF,TGCAGCGTTCTCATAGCGGGAGTTTACGAGCAGTACTTC,TRBD2,TRBJ2-7,NA,13,TRBV29-1
CASSHRAIQPDTQYF,TGTGCCAGCAGCCACCGGGCCATCCAACCAGATACGCAGTATTTT,NA,TRBJ2-3,NA,15,TRBV5-6
CASSLVGEGYEQYF,TGTGCCAGCAGTTTGGTGGGGGAGGGATACGAGCAGTACTTC,TRBD2,TRBJ2-7,NA,14,TRBV28